The rows below give T cell receptor beta chains drawn from one sample of a study of blood T cell repertoires in COVID-19. Profiling relied on immunoSEQ multiplex PCR, and the TCRdb table lists in-frame clones only, not all of them. The sample includes approximately 90,000 clones, 75% to 85% seen only once; the top ten take just under 25%. The sequencing sample was made of peripheral blood. Every receptor here comes from a man in his sixties with acute or convalescent COVID-19. Each CDR3 is given with its conserved first and last residue. A D gene is named only where the DNA matches it firmly. Rows may omit the clone size; those that give it use once, few, many or a size class.

-,TRBJ1-6,-,TRBV9,CASSLPGGSPLHF,TGTGCCAGCAGCCTCCCGGGTGGATCACCCCTCCACTTT
-,TRBJ1-2,TRBD1,TRBV29-1,CSVLGQDRISYGYTF,TGCAGCGTCCTGGGACAGGACAGGATTAGCTATGGCTACACCTTC
-,TRBJ1-3,-,TRBV5-1,CASSRLPQGFAGNTIYF,TGCGCCAGCAGCCGCCTTCCTCAGGGATTTGCTGGAAACACCATATATTTT
-,TRBJ2-7,TRBD2,TRBV7-2,CASSPRTSGYEQYF,TGTGCCAGCAGCCCTAGGACTAGCGGCTACGAGCAGTACTTC
-,TRBJ1-2,TRBD1,TRBV15,CATSMDRANGYTF,TGTGCCACCAGCATGGACAGGGCGAATGGCTACACCTTC
-,TRBJ1-2,TRBD1,TRBV28,CASSTPRTGGSYGYTF,TGTGCCAGCAGTACCCCCCGGACAGGGGGCTCCTATGGCTACACCTTC
once,TRBJ2-2,TRBD1,TRBV7-6,CASSLFEVGGTGDTGELFF,TGTGCCAGCAGCTTATTCGAGGTCGGGGGGACAGGGGACACCGGGGAGCTGTTTTTT
few,TRBJ1-5,-,TRBV27,CASGPHLDQPQHF,TGTGCCAGCGGGCCCCACCTCGATCAGCCCCAGCATTTT
-,TRBJ1-5,-,TRBV9,CASSVEENQPQHF,TGTGCCAGCAGCGTAGAGGAGAATCAGCCCCAGCATTTT
-,TRBJ1-1,-,TRBV7-9,CASSSTGYTEAFF,TGTGCCAGCAGCTCCACAGGGTACACTGAAGCTTTCTTT
-,TRBJ1-5,-,TRBV2,CASRASSGVGNQPQHF,TGTGCCAGCAGGGCCTCTTCAGGGGTAGGCAATCAGCCCCAGCATTTT
-,TRBJ2-3,TRBD2,TRBV15,CATSRGLAGGPQADTQYF,TGTGCCACCAGCAGAGGGCTAGCGGGGGGGCCCCAGGCAGATACGCAGTATTTT
-,TRBJ2-2,-,TRBV5-8,CASRTGRINTGELFF,TGTGCCAGCAGGACAGGGAGGATAAACACCGGGGAGCTGTTTTTT
-,TRBJ2-5,-,TRBV2,CASSVDSFSGETQYF,TGTGCCAGCAGTGTTGACAGCTTCTCGGGAGAGACCCAGTACTTC
-,TRBJ1-4,-,TRBV6-5,CASSPGLTNEKLFF,TGTGCCAGCAGTCCCGGACTAACTAATGAAAAACTGTTTTTT
few,TRBJ1-1,TRBD1,TRBV19,CASKWDRGSGTEAFF,TGTGCCAGTAAATGGGACAGGGGATCCGGCACTGAAGCTTTCTTT
-,TRBJ2-6,-,TRBV29-1,CSVPDESGAGANVLTF,TGCAGCGTTCCTGATGAATCAGGGGCCGGGGCCAACGTCCTGACTTTC
-,TRBJ1-5,TRBD1,TRBV10-3,CAISDRQGEDQPQHF,TGTGCCATCAGTGATAGACAGGGGGAGGATCAGCCCCAGCATTTT
-,TRBJ1-6,TRBD1,TRBV2,CASRDRGWNSPLHF,TGTGCCAGCAGAGACAGGGGATGGAATTCACCCCTCCACTTT
-,TRBJ2-5,-,TRBV7-7,CASSPTGNSQETQYF,TGTGCTAGCAGCCCGACGGGAAACAGTCAAGAGACCCAGTACTTC
-,TRBJ1-6,-,TRBV4-3,CASSQGGKGLNSPLHF,TGCGCCAGCAGCCAGGGGGGTAAGGGGCTTAATTCACCCCTCCACTTT
-,TRBJ2-5,TRBD2,TRBV5-1,CASRYYLRGAQETQYF,TGCGCCAGCAGATATTATTTGCGGGGGGCCCAAGAGACCCAGTACTTC
once,TRBJ2-5,TRBD1,TRBV25-1,CASSGRPGGEQKTQYF,TGTGCCAGCAGTGGGAGGCCAGGGGGTGAACAAAAGACCCAGTACTTC
-,TRBJ1-3,TRBD1,TRBV18,CASSPRGQGNGNTIYF,TGTGCCAGCTCCCCCCGGGGACAGGGGAATGGAAACACCATATATTTT
-,TRBJ1-5,TRBD1,TRBV6-5,CASRSRTGSNQPQHF,TGTGCCAGCAGATCACGGACAGGGAGCAATCAGCCCCAGCATTTT
once,TRBJ2-1,-,TRBV27,CASSSHRGAPQFF,TGTGCCAGCAGCTCCCACCGGGGGGCCCCTCAATTCTTC
few,TRBJ2-1,TRBD2,TRBV13,CASSAGSGEYYNEQFF,TGTGCCAGCAGCGCGGGTAGCGGGGAGTACTACAATGAGCAGTTCTTC
once,TRBJ1-6,-,TRBV5-1,CASSREGGTGYNSPLHF,TGCGCCAGCAGCCGCGAGGGCGGTACGGGCTATAATTCACCCCTCCACTTT
-,TRBJ1-4,-,TRBV5-4,CASSSGGGAIGNEKLFF,TGTGCCAGCAGTTCCGGCGGGGGGGCTATCGGTAATGAAAAACTGTTTTTT
-,TRBJ2-7,TRBD1,TRBV28,CASSFDRGLTYEQYF,TGTGCCAGCAGTTTCGACAGGGGTCTTACCTACGAGCAGTACTTC
few,TRBJ2-1,-,TRBV6-5,CASRRSSLFYNEQFF,TGTGCCAGCAGAAGAAGTAGTTTATTCTACAATGAGCAGTTCTTC
-,TRBJ1-1,TRBD1,TRBV7-9,CAIPLPGGHTEAFF,TGTGCCATCCCGCTGCCAGGGGGACACACTGAAGCTTTCTTT
-,TRBJ2-7,TRBD1,TRBV25-1,CASSESIPGQSSYEQYF,TGTGCCAGCAGTGAGTCCATTCCGGGACAGAGCTCCTACGAGCAGTACTTC
-,TRBJ1-4,-,TRBV27,CASSLGGHRAGAEKLFF,TGTGCCAGCAGTTTAGGCGGACACAGGGCGGGGGCAGAAAAACTGTTTTTT
-,TRBJ1-3,TRBD1,TRBV10-1,CASSDLHQQGSSGNTIYF,TGCGCCAGCAGCGATCTACACCAACAGGGGAGTAGTGGAAACACCATATATTTT
-,TRBJ2-3,-,TRBV9,CASSANSRGDTQYF,TGTGCCAGCAGCGCTAACAGCCGGGGGGATACGCAGTATTTT
-,TRBJ2-5,-,TRBV7-9,CASSLRSGYQETQYF,TGTGCCAGCAGCTTACGGTCCGGGTACCAAGAGACCCAGTACTTC
-,TRBJ2-2,TRBD1,TRBV24-1,CATSDSLGTGNPGELFF,TGTGCCACCAGTGATTCGTTGGGGACAGGGAATCCCGGGGAGCTGTTTTTT
-,TRBJ1-2,-,TRBV12-3/TRBV12-4,CASAKPPYGYTF,TGTGCCAGCGCCAAGCCCCCGTATGGCTACACCTTC
-,TRBJ2-2,TRBD1,TRBV6-2/TRBV6-3,CASSVYLGTGADGELFF,TGTGCCAGCAGCGTCTACCTCGGGACAGGGGCGGACGGGGAGCTGTTTTTT
-,TRBJ2-1,-,TRBV7-9,CASSLLALGEQFF,TGTGCCAGCAGCTTACTAGCTTTGGGTGAGCAGTTCTTC
once,TRBJ1-1,-,TRBV6-5,CASSYSWANTEAFF,TGTGCCAGCAGTTACTCGTGGGCGAACACTGAAGCTTTCTTT
-,TRBJ2-5,TRBD1,TRBV23-1,CASSQSRGTGGGQETQYF,TGCGCCAGCAGTCAATCACGCGGGACAGGTGGTGGGCAAGAGACCCAGTACTTC
-,TRBJ2-4,-,TRBV15,CATSRDDLSGSSKLAKNIQYF,TGTGCCACCAGCAGAGATGATCTGTCAGGGTCCAGTAAGCTAGCCAAAAACATTCAGTACTTC
-,TRBJ1-5,-,TRBV7-2,CASSQGNNQPQHF,TGTGCCAGCAGTCAGGGAAACAATCAGCCCCAGCATTTT
-,TRBJ1-5,-,TRBV30,CAWSRRFTEGNQPQHF,TGTGCCTGGAGCCGCCGGTTCACGGAGGGGAATCAGCCCCAGCATTTT
-,TRBJ2-1,-,TRBV14,CASSQVREQFF,TGTGCCAGCAGCCAAGTCAGGGAGCAGTTCTTC